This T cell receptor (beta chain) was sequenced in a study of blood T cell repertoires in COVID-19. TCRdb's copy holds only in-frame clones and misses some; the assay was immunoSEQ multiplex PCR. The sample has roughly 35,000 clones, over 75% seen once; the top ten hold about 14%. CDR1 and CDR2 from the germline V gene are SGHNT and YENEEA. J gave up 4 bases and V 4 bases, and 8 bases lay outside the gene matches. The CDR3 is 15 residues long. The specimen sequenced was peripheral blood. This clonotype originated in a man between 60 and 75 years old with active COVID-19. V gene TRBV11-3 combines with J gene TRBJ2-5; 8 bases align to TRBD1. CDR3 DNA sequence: TGTGCCAGCAGCTCGACGTGGGACAGGCGAGAGACCCAGTACTTC. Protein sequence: CASSSTWDRRETQYF.